This TCR beta chain was identified in a study of T cell clones after liver transplantation. Turning to the study itself: TCRbeta sequencing after a pre-transplant mixed lymphocyte reaction identified graft-donor-reactive clones, later tracked in post-transplant blood. Three of the eight recipients were HCV-positive; the rest had non-autoimmune, non-viral transplant indications. Draws occurred before transplant, before withdrawal, and after complete or failed withdrawal.

This CDR3 has 15 amino acids. The germline V and J ends were trimmed by 2 bases and 5 bases, with 15 bases remaining between them. Germline-derived CDR1 and CDR2 are MNHNS and SASEGT. This table comes from immunoSEQ multiplex PCR, and its TCRdb copy is limited to in-frame clones, with some not included. The repertoire holds more than 95,000 clones, with 80% to 85% as singletons. Study outcomes and limitations: Low donor cell numbers restricted donor-reactive repertoire measurement in two subjects.

To note about this clone: Its cognate antigen is unknown.

This sequence was found in a human donor who received a liver transplant. The rearrangement uses TRBV6-1 and TRBJ1-2; D is unclear. Here the sequenced sample was CD4+ T cells from blood, taken before liver transplant. The CDR3 bases are TGTGCCAGCAGTGAACATACAGATCTAACTTATGGCTACACCTTC. Its translation is CASSEHTDLTYGYTF.